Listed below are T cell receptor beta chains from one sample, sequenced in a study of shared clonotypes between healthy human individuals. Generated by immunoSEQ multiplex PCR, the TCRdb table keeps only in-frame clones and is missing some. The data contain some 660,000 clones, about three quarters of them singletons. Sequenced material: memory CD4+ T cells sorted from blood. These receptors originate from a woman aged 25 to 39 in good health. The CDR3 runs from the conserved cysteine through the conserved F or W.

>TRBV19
CASRPTSAGTGIGEQYF
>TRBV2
CASSAGLNSGANVLTF
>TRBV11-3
CASSIGLAGGVTGELFF
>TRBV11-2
CASSRVGSGYEQYF
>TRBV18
CASSPWQGDNEQFF
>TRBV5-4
CASSLVGADYGYTF
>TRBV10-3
CAISQSGQGNQPQHF
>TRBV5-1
CASSLGDRDTDTQYF
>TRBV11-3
CASSRSDSTDTQYF
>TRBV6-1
CASSEAPGVGTDTQYF
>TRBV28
CASSLGKGFMSYEQYF
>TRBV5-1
CASRDGQNLNYEQYF
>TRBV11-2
CASSSGLAGGWAADTQYF
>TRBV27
CASWTSRGPGNYGYTF
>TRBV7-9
CASSLAGTGFHEQYF
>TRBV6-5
CASRRLPGEQYF
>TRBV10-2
CASSSGTSGDTYNEQFF
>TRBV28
CASSSLFGRVTGAFF
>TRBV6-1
CASSGRVGAGELFF
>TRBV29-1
CSVLKNVGNEQFF
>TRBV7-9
CASRGESAGELFF
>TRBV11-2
CASSLGVLTYNEQFF
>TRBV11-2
CASSLDSTGFTEAFF
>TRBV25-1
CASSVGGSYEQYF
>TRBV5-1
CASSFLVGETQYF
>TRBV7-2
CASSFSREYNEQFF
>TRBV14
CASSPRTGALNTEAFF
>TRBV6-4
CASSDSKLADSYEQYF
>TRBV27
CASRRDSPSNTEAFF
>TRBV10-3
CASQTSGYEQYF
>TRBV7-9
CASSWGGTDINQPQHF